The 26 T cell receptor beta chains given below trace back to one sample, sequenced in a study of T cells after yellow fever vaccination (dated by TCRdb to between 2019 and 2020). The sample's treatment or condition, from its label and the paper: live attenuated yellow fever vaccine strain. Library prep was done by 5' RACE. Sequenced on an Illumina NovaSeq 6000. TCRdb trimmed the raw reads at Q25, called clones with MiXCR and kept productive beta chains. Duplicate CDR3 protein sequences are folded into a single record with the most common DNA and genes. The sample includes around 60,000 distinct CDR3 sequences, with about 5.6% observed a single time. Clones ranked in the top ten supply roughly 31% of the sample. This specimen was PBMCs, either bulk or a sorted T-cell subset (CD4+, CD8+, memory, or dextramer-sorted; not recorded which), taken on the day of the yellow fever booster vaccination. These receptors originate from a young man who received the YFV17D yellow fever vaccine.

This clonotype was counted ten times or more. CDR3 sequence reads: CASTSSGGAADTQYF. CDR3 in DNA: TGTGCCAGCACATCTAGCGGGGGGGCAGCAGATACGCAGTATTTT. The rearrangement links TRBV7-2 to TRBJ2-3; 12 positions agree with TRBD2. There are 15 residues in the CDR3. Germline V gives CDR1 SGHTA, CDR2 FQGNSA. The trim removed 7 bases at V and 4 bases at J, leaving 6 bases unmatched.

In regard to this clonotype: This clone may be a read error of a much larger clone one base away. This rearrangement joins TRBV7-3 to TRBJ2-1, with TRBD2 matching over 8 bases. The CDR3 extends over 15 amino acids. Looked up from germline, CDR1 is SGHTA and CDR2 is FQGTGA. The CDR3 region is CASSLTSGDYNEQIF. As DNA, the CDR3 is TGTGCCAGCAGCTTAACTAGCGGGGACTACAATGAGCAGATCTTC.

The rearrangement joins TRBV11-2 to TRBJ2-6; the match to TRBD1 covers 8 bases. This CDR3 is 17 amino acids long. With V trimmed by 6 bases and J by 0 bases, 7 bases remained unmatched. CDR1 is SGHAT and CDR2 is FQNNGV in the germline V gene. CDR3 in DNA: TGTGCCAGCAGGCCAGGGGGCCGCCCCTCTGGGGCCAACGTCCTGACTTTC. Protein sequence: CASRPGGRPSGANVLTF.

A few counts support this clonotype. The CDR3 bases are TGTGCCAGCAGCGATCCGGGACAGGGGACAGATACGCAGTATTTT. It encodes CASSDPGQGTDTQYF. V is TRBV5-6 and J is TRBJ2-3, with 10 bases fitting TRBD1. The CDR3 covers 15 residues. CDR1 and CDR2 from the germline V gene are SGHDT and YYEEEE. After removal of 4 bases from V and 3 bases from J, the junction contained 5 bases not matched to a gene.

This clonotype was counted a few times. This chain joins TRBV7-3 and TRBJ2-1; the match to TRBD2 covers 7 bases. CDR1 is SGHTA and CDR2 is FQGTGA in the germline V gene. CDR3 size: 15 residues. V shed 5 bases, J shed 5 bases, and the junction held 9 bases outside the gene matches. The CDR3: CASSPLGGSDNEQFF. CDR3 coding DNA: TGTGCCAGCAGCCCTCTGGGCGGGAGCGACAATGAGCAGTTCTTC.

The V call is TRBV19, the J call TRBJ2-2; TRBD1 matches at 12 bases. Germline lookup yields CDR1 LNHDA and CDR2 SQIVND (reference sequence). The junction had 1 base not matched to a gene; V was cut back by 5 bases and J by 6 bases. The CDR3 has 14 amino acids. The CDR3: CASSWDRGPGELFF. DNA of the CDR3: TGTGCCAGTAGTTGGGACAGGGGGCCCGGGGAGCTGTTTTTT.

This clonotype was detected many times. The V and J genes are TRBV12-3 or TRBV12-4 and TRBJ2-3; D call uncertain. This CDR3 is 14 amino acids long. Trimming cost V 1 base and J 6 bases, with 11 bases left between them. CDR3 sequence (DNA): TGTGCCAGCAGTTTAGGGGCTGGGTTGGATACGCAGTATTTT. Residues: CASSLGAGLDTQYF.

This clonotype was seen ten or more times. The CDR3 loop reads CSVAGTGGLPTYEQYF. The CDR3 DNA sequence: TGCAGCGTGGCGGGGACAGGGGGCCTTCCCACCTACGAGCAGTACTTC. This chain links TRBV29-1 with TRBJ2-7, with TRBD1 matching 12 bases. Germline V lookup: CDR1 SQVTM, CDR2 ANQGSEA. Trimming took 6 bases from V and 2 from J; bases not matched to a gene: 11. The CDR3 has 16 amino acids.

This clonotype appeared a single time. The V call is TRBV12-3 or TRBV12-4, the J call TRBJ2-2; tentative D call: TRBD1 (6 bases). The CDR3 length is 14 residues. The ends were cut back, 7 bases at V and 0 bases at J, with 9 bases in the middle. DNA for the CDR3: TGTGCCAGCATCGGGACAACGAACACCGGGGAGCTGTTTTTT. It codes for CASIGTTNTGELFF.

This clonotype was detected many times. J is TRBJ2-7 and V is TRBV10-3; weak D call: TRBD1 (5 bases). V was trimmed by 2 bases and J by 3 bases, leaving 14 bases between them. Germline assignment: CDR1 ENHRY and CDR2 SYGVKD. CDR3 length equals 15 residues. The CDR3 bases are TGTGCCATCAGTGAGGGCGGCAGGGATAACTACGAGCAGTACTTC. Translating it yields CAISEGGRDNYEQYF.

This clonotype appeared many times. The chain combines TRBV4-3 with TRBJ2-1, with D possibly being TRBD2 (6 bases). Germline V gives CDR1 LGHNA, CDR2 YSLEER. V lost 0 bases to trimming and J lost 7 bases, with 22 bases between them. This CDR3 contains 18 residues. Written as DNA, the CDR3 is TGCGCCAGCAGCCAAGATAAGGGGCCCGAAGGGGAGGATAATGAGCAGTTCTTC. As protein: CASSQDKGPEGEDNEQFF.

This clonotype showed up many times. This sequence joins TRBV7-9 and TRBJ1-1; D is perhaps TRBD1 (5 bases). Trimming pared 5 bases from V and 4 bases from J, leaving 17 bases between. Germline V gene lookup returns CDR1 SEHNR and CDR2 FQNEAQ (reference sequence). The CDR3 covers 15 residues. The CDR3 reads CASSPVGDGGTEAFF. In nucleotides, the CDR3 is TGTGCCAGCAGCCCAGTTGGGGATGGGGGCACTGAAGCTTTCTTT.

This clonotype was observed a few times. The DNA of the CDR3 is TGTGCCAGCAGCTCCGGTGGGAGCGGGGTTTTTTACATTCAGTACTTC. Translated: CASSSGGSGVFYIQYF. The chain uses TRBV11-2 and TRBJ2-4; TRBD2 matches 7 bases. The CDR3 has 16 residues. V lost 4 bases, J lost 8 bases, and 14 bases stayed unmatched. CDR1 and CDR2 from the germline V gene are SGHAT and FQNNGV.

This clonotype was counted a few times. V and J are TRBV4-2 and TRBJ1-1, with no clear D. The CDR3 covers 17 residues. CDR1 and CDR2 from the germline V gene are LGHNA and YNFKEQ. Trimming pared 2 bases from V and 5 bases from J, leaving 21 bases between. CDR3 in amino acids: CASSQKGKHIPRTEAFF. CDR3 in DNA: TGTGCCAGCAGCCAAAAAGGGAAGCATATTCCCCGGACTGAAGCTTTCTTT.

This clonotype was seen a few times. This sequence joins TRBV20-1 and TRBJ2-1; 9 nucleotides match TRBD1. CDR1 DFQATT and CDR2 SNEGSKA come from the germline V gene (reference sequence). The length of the CDR3 is 15 residues. Germline trimming cut 6 bases from V and 4 bases from J; bases unmatched to any gene: 10. The CDR3 sequence is CSATPGTGYYNEQFF. The CDR3 region has the DNA TGCAGTGCCACTCCCGGGACAGGGTATTACAATGAGCAGTTCTTC.

This clonotype has at least ten counts. The V and J genes are TRBV25-1 and TRBJ2-2, with 8 bases that match TRBD2. There are 16 residues in the CDR3. The V and J ends lost 3 bases and 5 bases, in that order; junction bases with no gene match: 8. Germline CDR1 is MGHDK and CDR2 is SYGVNS. CDR3 sequence (DNA): TGTGCCAGCAGTGATGAGGGACTAGTCCGGACCGGGGAGCTGTTTTTT. Amino acid sequence: CASSDEGLVRTGELFF.

V gene TRBV30 combines with J gene TRBJ2-1, with 10 bases that match TRBD2. The junction had 4 bases not matched to a gene; V was cut back by 0 bases and J by 8 bases. This CDR3 has 14 amino acids. Germline V gene sequence: CDR1 GTSNPN, CDR2 SVGIG (reference sequence). The CDR3 region has the DNA TGTGCCTGGAGTGTAAGCGGGGGGGGCGATGAGCAGTTCTTC. It translates to CAWSVSGGGDEQFF.

Many counts were recorded for this clonotype. CDR3: CSAWTETYEQYF. The CDR3 region has the DNA TGCAGTGCTTGGACTGAGACCTACGAGCAGTACTTC. The chain couples TRBV20-1 to TRBJ2-7, with D possibly TRBD2 on 5 matching bases. This CDR3 has 12 residues. The V gene's germline CDR1 is DFQATT and CDR2 SNEGSKA (reference sequence). Trimming removed 5 bases at V and 2 bases at J, with 10 bases between.

Comment on this clonotype: This may arise from a read error, as a much more abundant clone is one base away. The rearrangement links TRBV4-1 to TRBJ2-5; 9 nucleotides match TRBD2. Trimming at V came to 4 bases and at J to 4 bases, leaving 13 bases not matched to a gene. The CDR3 runs to 17 residues. Germline CDR1 is MGHRA and CDR2 is YSYEKL. CDR3 region: CASSLRLAVGQGETQYF. CDR3 nucleotide sequence: TGCGCCAGCAGCCTTCGACTAGCGGTGGGGCAAGGAGAGACCCAGTACTTC.

This clonotype appeared many times. The chain uses TRBV4-1 and TRBJ2-3; weak D call: TRBD2 (7 bases). V was clipped by 1 base and J by 2 bases, with 16 bases between them. The V gene's germline CDR1 is MGHRA and CDR2 YSYEKL. The CDR3 runs 17 residues. CDR3: CASSQVGGGEFTDTQYF. The CDR3 DNA sequence: TGCGCCAGCAGCCAAGTCGGCGGGGGCGAATTCACAGATACGCAGTATTTT.

Many counts were recorded for this clonotype. The chain joins TRBV27 to TRBJ2-1; 9 positions agree with TRBD1. Germline V gene data show CDR1 as MNHEY and CDR2 as SMNVEV (reference sequence). This CDR3 has 18 residues. J was trimmed by 4 bases and V by 2 bases; bases with no gene match: 12. CDR3 DNA: TGTGCCAGCAGTTTAGAGGGGGTAGGGACAGGGAATTACAATGAGCAGTTCTTC. Its translation: CASSLEGVGTGNYNEQFF.

This clonotype showed up many times. This chain uses TRBV4-1 with TRBJ2-2; 8 bases are shared with TRBD1. Germline values: CDR1 MGHRA, CDR2 YSYEKL. V was clipped by 6 bases and J by 0 bases; unmatched bases: 15. CDR3 length: 19 amino acids. Here the CDR3 DNA reads TGCGCCAGCAGACCCCCCTCCGGACAGGGTCCGGCGAACACCGGGGAGCTGTTTTTT. As protein: CASRPPSGQGPANTGELFF.

The table lists this clonotype with many counts. The chain couples TRBV27 to TRBJ2-7; 9 bases map to TRBD1. Trimming removed 8 bases from V and 6 bases from J; junction bases left unmatched: 8. The CDR3 is 13 amino acids. Germline V lookup: CDR1 MNHEY, CDR2 SMNVEV (reference sequence). CDR3 residues: CASGFGQGREQYF. The CDR3 bases are TGTGCCAGCGGGTTTGGACAGGGGCGCGAGCAGTACTTC.

The V call is TRBV7-9, the J call TRBJ2-1; 8 nucleotides line up with TRBD2. CDR3 length: 16 residues. The germline V gene encodes CDR1 SEHNR and CDR2 FQNEAQ (reference sequence). J lost 0 bases, V lost 4 bases, and 5 bases had no gene match. The CDR3 sequence is CASSSGLARSYNEQFF. The CDR3 bases are TGTGCCAGCAGCTCCGGACTAGCCCGCTCCTACAATGAGCAGTTCTTC.

This clonotype was seen only a few times. V and J are TRBV7-6 and TRBJ1-1; D is possibly TRBD1 (5 bases). CDR3 length: 15 amino acids. V was trimmed by 5 bases and J by 7 bases, leaving 20 bases between them. Germline values: CDR1 SGHVS, CDR2 FNYEAQ. DNA for the CDR3: TGTGCCAGCAGCCGGGGGGGGGATGTAAAGGTTGAAGCTTTCTTT. Its translation: CASSRGGDVKVEAFF.

This chain connects TRBV30 to TRBJ1-5; tentative D call: TRBD1 (6 bases). This CDR3 has 15 amino acids. CDR1 is GTSNPN and CDR2 is SVGIG in the germline V gene (reference sequence). V lost 1 base and J lost 6, with 16 bases in between. CDR3 nucleotide sequence: TGTGCCTGGAGTGCGTTATCAGGGGTCGGTCAGCCCCAGCATTTT. Translation: CAWSALSGVGQPQHF. Full variable domain (remainder filled in from reference TRBV30 and TRBJ1-5): SQTIHQWPATLVQPVGSPLSLECTVEGTSNPNLYWYRQAAGRGLQLLFYSVGIGQISSEVPQNLSASRPQDRQFILSSKKLLLSDSGFYLCAWSALSGVGQPQHFGDGTRLSIL.